This note documents a single T cell receptor (beta chain) sequence. This clonotype was detected a few times. The target of this receptor is not known. No base qualities exist here, and no much larger clone lies one base off it. Amplification of TCR beta CDR3 regions was carried out from RNA transcripts. The TCR CDR3 was subjected to a first round of RT-PCR using the HTBI primer set and the Qiagen OneStep RT-PCR kit. Libraries were constructed in a second round of multiplex PCR, after which size selection and purification were performed. Libraries were sequenced paired-end with 100 bp reads on an Illumina HiSeq2000. The original pipeline was this. SOAPnuke was used to process the raw data, throwing out any read that contained adapters or uncalled bases, had a mean Phred below 15, or lacked an exact constant-primer or identifier match. COPE v1.2.5 was used to merge the high-quality paired reads, and each unique nucleotide sequence was defined as a clonotype. Clonotypes were aligned to IMGT TRBV, TRBD and TRBJ reference segments using MiTCR v1.1. The analysis was restricted to V-J combinations with a frequency above 0.0001, which together covered 99.2% of the repertoires. A TCS score was defined as the ratio between F50 (clonal expansion) and ExV (chaos), using BLOSUM62-based TCRdist between CDR3 peptides within each V-J. Welch's t-statistics and random forest reduced roughly 500 V-J features to under 15, which were used in a naive Bayes classifier (R e1071). TCRdb passed the public sequencing reads through fastp at Q25 and MiXCR, retaining productive beta sequences. Each CDR3 protein gets just one entry, which takes the most common genes and DNA from the rows behind it. The authors' filters were not applied to this entry. The sample table shows around 350,000 distinct CDR3 sequences, and over 10% are seen once. About 9.1% of the sample is taken by the ten largest.

The data were taken from a study of T cells in Graves' hyperthyroidism and ophthalmopathy (dated by TCRdb to the late 2010s). Regarding the research as a whole: Peripheral blood was collected at initial diagnosis, before any treatment. A discovery cohort of about 100 patients, roughly 45 with Graves' ophthalmopathy and 55 to 65 with stable Graves' hyperthyroidism, was used to find distinguishing TCR V-J signatures. Whether ophthalmopathy could be predicted prospectively was tested in an independent validation cohort made up of 18 to 20 hyperthyroidism patients plus 17 patients who later progressed to ophthalmopathy. The approximately 100 discovery patients were divided at random into training and test sets in a 7:3 ratio. The study also compared thyroid tissue and blood T-cell repertoires from roughly six Graves' hyperthyroidism patients. After sampling, hyperthyroidism patients received methimazole starting at 30 mg daily, and ophthalmopathy patients received high-dose intravenous methylprednisolone. TCR Vbeta CDR3 sequencing of approximately 140 peripheral blood samples (fewer than 45 ophthalmopathy, around 80 hyperthyroidism and roughly 17 progressor patients) is reported in the paper. Summary of the overall study and its limitations: During validation, the model predicted progression to ophthalmopathy a median of about 5.9 months ahead of onset, with just under 71% sensitivity and almost 75% specificity. No statistical method was used to set the sample size in advance, and investigators knew the group allocation. A model built on a 13 V-J signature distinguished ophthalmopathy from stable hyperthyroidism, reaching over 85% sensitivity and around 81% specificity in cross-validation and 80%/75% in testing. Most expanded thyroid clonotypes (frequency above 0.001) were also detected in blood, suggesting blood repertoires may reflect thyroid immune responses.

The CDR3 runs 14 amino acids, cysteine and phenylalanine included. Only the CDR3 portion is preserved as DNA: 42 bases, with reading frame beginning at the first base. Trimming leaves V shorter by 3 bases and J shorter by 7 bases, with the junction holding 5 bases beyond the gene matches. The germline V gene gives CDR1 as MGHRA and CDR2 as YSYEKL. Graves' hyperthyroidism was defined as stable when no progression to ophthalmopathy occurred over 18 months of follow-up. Hyperthyroidism patients were newly diagnosed, had a disease duration of under 2 months, and were aged 18 to 65 years. Any patient with an uncontrolled infection, another autoimmune disease, pregnancy or lactation was excluded. Clinical symptoms, serum thyroxine and TRAb, thyroid ultrasound, and orbital computed tomography formed the basis for the diagnoses. PBMCs were isolated from about 10 ml of fresh peripheral blood by Ficoll-Paque density gradient centrifugation. Total RNA was extracted using Trizol reagent, and RNA quality was assessed on an Agilent 2100 Bioanalyzer.

Material: blood. This receptor was identified in a woman aged 18-29 years with Graves' hyperthyroidism. Rearrangement joined TRBV4-1 to TRBJ2-4, with 8 junctional bases fitting TRBD2. The CDR3 region has the sequence CASSQPREGNIQYF. The DNA is TGCGCCAGCAGCCAGCCCCGGGAGGGGAACATTCAGTACTTC.